One T cell receptor (beta chain) is described in this entry. This entry belongs to a study of response to subunit inactivated influenza vaccine. Germline assignment: CDR1 SGHAT and CDR2 FQDESV (reference sequence). V shed 1 base, J shed 4 bases, and the junction held 11 bases outside the gene matches. The CDR3 covers 18 residues. TCRdb processed the RT-PCR reads anew with MiXCR; each CDR3 protein has one entry. The data show 450,000 to 600,000 distinct CDR3 sequences, 6.5% to 8% seen once. The chain joins TRBV11-1 to TRBJ2-3; 10 positions agree with TRBD2. The source is a man aged 50-75 years who received an inactivated influenza vaccine. The specimen was PBMCs from blood, collected 23 months after vaccination. CDR3 in DNA: TGTGCCAGCAGCTTAGTGGAGGGACTAGCGTTTGGCCCAGATACGCAGTATTTT. It yields the protein CASSLVEGLAFGPDTQYF.